The T cell receptor beta chain under discussion was sequenced for a study of T cell repertoires in cytomegalovirus infection. Study background: Indications came from public TCR beta signatures; they pointed to CMV infection and to a matching HLA type.

Study results and limitations: Ex vivo responses were dominated by HLA-C-restricted CMV-specific TCR beta clonotypes. The cumulative frequency of public TCR beta families identified carriers of CMV plus the relevant HLA.

Germline V gives CDR1 MDHEN, CDR2 SYDVKM. V trimming: 2 bases; J trimming: 2 bases; junction bases outside the gene matches: 6. The CDR3 extends over 17 amino acids. TCRdb itself ran the reads through MiXCR, one entry per CDR3 protein. The sample lists roughly 250,000 distinct CDR3 sequences, over 9% occurring once. In this sample, this clonotype turned up a few times. Its antigen is currently unknown. This chain connects TRBV28 to TRBJ2-6, with 7 positions matching TRBD2. The specimen was PBMCs. The TCR was taken from a human donor in good health (CMV status not recorded). Some clones in this sample may be carry-over from other donors' samples. CDR3 sequence reads: CASSLTSDTPGANVLTF. The CDR3 nucleotides read TGTGCCAGCAGTTTAACTAGCGATACCCCTGGGGCCAACGTCCTGACTTTC.